This T cell receptor (beta chain) was identified in a study of CD8 T cells in Susac syndrome. Study-wide points: Clonal expansion did not appear in Susac syndrome CD4+ T cell repertoires. The relatively small number of individuals in the TCR sequencing and HLA analysis was acknowledged by the study.

Note on this clonotype: The antigen is not known.

It was negative isolation that provided the CD8+ and CD4+ T cells, whereas TEMRA cells were enriched by FACS. Random hexamers served to reverse transcribe about 0.5 to 1 ug RNA. TCR beta CDR3 was amplified by immunoSEQ multiplex PCR. This amplification extended across 54 Vbeta and 13 Jbeta segments. TCRdb analysed the immunoSEQ multiplex PCR reads with MiXCR anew, one entry per CDR3 protein. The data show roughly 180,000 distinct CDR3 sequences, 85% to 95% seen once. The germline CDR1 and CDR2 sequences are SGHNT and YYREEE (reference sequence). The CDR3 sequence is 16 residues long. V lost 4 bases to trimming and J lost 5 bases, with 18 bases between them.

The rearrangement joins TRBV5-4 to TRBJ1-4, with D possibly matching TRBD1 (6 bases). The sequencing sample was made of CD4+ T cells from PBMCs. The receptor was derived from a human donor with Susac syndrome. The CDR3 region is CASSPGQPRTNEKLFF. CDR3 bases: TGTGCCAGCAGCCCTGGACAGCCAAGAACAAATGAAAAACTGTTTTTT.